One and the same sample provided the 18 T cell receptor beta chains below, sequenced in a study of T cells expressing NK-cell markers. After re-calling the 5' RACE reads, TCRdb lists one entry per CDR3 protein, DNA absent. This repertoire includes just under 150,000 distinct CDR3 sequences. The source material was blood T cells: a sorted CD56 or NKG2C T cell subset, CD4+ or CD8+ T cells, or bulk PBMC T cells (not recorded which). The origin of the receptors is a man aged 18 to 29 in good health.

The chain combines TRBV30 with TRBJ2-7; there is no DNA to check the TCRdb D call of TRBD2. The CDR3 is 17 amino acids. From germline, CDR1 is GTSNPN and CDR2 SVGIG (reference sequence). The chain's CDR3 is CAWRGGGDSTDPYEQYF.

The V call is TRBV27, the J call TRBJ2-5; TCRdb indicates TRBD1, and absent DNA this call remains unverified. Germline V gives CDR1 MNHEY, CDR2 SMNVEV (reference sequence). The CDR3 has 15 amino acids. CDR3 sequence reads: CASSLTGSYGETQYF.

The CDR3 region is CASSSGSGNGELFF. This chain uses TRBV7-2 with TRBJ2-2; TCRdb selects TRBD1, and the lack of DNA leaves this call unchecked. Germline CDR1 reads SGHTA; CDR2 reads FQGNSA. This CDR3 is built from 14 residues.

This rearrangement joins TRBV7-8 to TRBJ2-1; TCRdb returns TRBD2, unconfirmable since there is no DNA. Germline V gene sequence: CDR1 SGHVS, CDR2 FQNEAQ. The CDR3 is 18 residues long. The CDR3 is CASSLAPGGRASYNEQFF.

The V gene is TRBV7-2, the J gene TRBJ2-1; as DNA is missing, the TRBD2 call by TCRdb cannot be tested. The CDR3 totals 16 residues. Germline V CDR1 and CDR2: SGHTA, FQGNSA. CDR3 sequence: CASSLDGGSVYNEQFF.

The chain employs TRBV12-3 or TRBV12-4 and TRBJ2-5; TCRdb indicates TRBD1, and absent DNA this call remains unverified. The CDR3 has 16 amino acids. CDR3 loop: CASSLTSGGAKETQYF.

The chain couples TRBV5-6 to TRBJ2-5; TCRdb selects TRBD2, and the lack of DNA leaves this call unchecked. CDR1 and CDR2 from the germline V gene are SGHDT and YYEEEE. This CDR3 has 15 amino acids. CDR3 protein: CASSTQGRNQETQYF. Variable domain in full (rest from reference TRBV5-6 and TRBJ2-5): DAGVTQSPTHLIKTRGQQVTLRCSPKSGHDTVSWYQQALGQGPQFIFQYYEEEERQRGNFPDRFSGHQFPNYSSELNVNALLLGDSALYLCASSTQGRNQETQYFGPGTRLLVL.

This chain links TRBV7-9 with TRBJ1-3. The CDR3 runs 14 residues. Per the germline V gene, CDR1 is SEHNR and CDR2 is FQNEAQ (reference sequence). CDR3 protein: CASSVGPSGNTIYF.

The chain has TRBV25-1 and TRBJ2-7. Germline V lookup: CDR1 MGHDK, CDR2 SYGVNS. The CDR3 runs 13 residues. The CDR3 loop is CASSEGVAYEQYF.

The chain combines TRBV10-3 with TRBJ2-2; with no DNA, the TCRdb D assignment of TRBD1 cannot be verified. The CDR3 extends over 14 amino acids. Germline assignment: CDR1 ENHRY and CDR2 SYGVKD. The CDR3 region is CAISESRGAGELFF.

The chain recombines TRBV4-1 with TRBJ1-2; TCRdb names TRBD1, which stays unverified in the absence of DNA. The germline CDR1 and CDR2 sequences are MGHRA and YSYEKL. The length of the CDR3 is 12 residues. The CDR3 reads CASSQVGADYTF.

The rearrangement uses TRBV9 and TRBJ1-1. The CDR3 totals 13 residues. Germline-derived CDR1 and CDR2 are SGDLS and YYNGEE. CDR3 amino acids: CASSPVGNTEAFF.

The J gene is TRBJ2-1, the V gene TRBV19; the TCRdb D gene call, TRBD2, has no DNA to confirm it. The CDR3 has 14 amino acids. Germline CDR1 is LNHDA and CDR2 is SQIVND (reference sequence). The CDR3 here is CASSAVAGADEQFF.

The gene calls are TRBV27 and TRBJ1-5. Germline CDR1 reads MNHEY; CDR2 reads SMNVEV (reference sequence). The CDR3 sequence is 13 residues long. The CDR3 region is CASSFFSNQPQHF.

The rearrangement uses TRBV29-1 and TRBJ2-7; TCRdb's D gene call, TRBD2, goes unchecked for lack of DNA. CDR1 SQVTM and CDR2 ANQGSEA come from the germline V gene. This CDR3 comprises 13 residues. The CDR3 sequence: CSVGPGLHDEQYF.

The rearrangement uses TRBV20-1 and TRBJ1-2. In germline, CDR1 is DFQATT, CDR2 SNEGSKA (reference sequence). The CDR3 runs 14 residues. The CDR3 is CSARDLSNNYGYTF.

The chain carries TRBV7-6 and TRBJ2-7. There are 13 residues in the CDR3. CDR1 is SGHVS, CDR2 FNYEAQ, per germline. The CDR3 spells CASSNRGSYEQYF.

The rearrangement uses TRBV28 and TRBJ1-2; TCRdb designates TRBD1, a call that cannot be tested without DNA. This CDR3 is built from 17 residues. Germline V gene data show CDR1 as MDHEN and CDR2 as SYDVKM. This chain's CDR3 is CASKATAGTGGGHGYTF.